Following are 9 T cell receptor beta chains from one sample sequenced in a study of T cells in Graves' hyperthyroidism and ophthalmopathy. The TCR beta CDR3 regions underwent amplification using RNA transcripts as the source. First-round RT-PCR targeting the TCR CDR3 was performed with the HTBI primer set. TCRdb called the multiplex PCR reads again in MiXCR, with one record for every CDR3 protein. This table has a few hundred thousand distinct CDR3 sequences, roughly 13% appearing once. Sequencing input: blood. Source of these receptors: a woman under 30 with Graves' hyperthyroidism.

The chain links TRBV5-1 to TRBJ2-1; 8 bases agree with TRBD1. This CDR3 contains 14 residues. Germline CDR1 SGHRS, CDR2 YFSETQ. Germline trimming cut 4 bases from V and 8 bases from J; bases unmatched to any gene: 8. CDR3 residues: CASSRRTGKDEQFF. CDR3 nucleotides: TGCGCCAGCAGCCGTCGGACAGGGAAGGATGAGCAGTTCTTC.

Of note for this clonotype: Compared with germline, one end of the junction differs, possibly owing to a read error. The chain recombines TRBV4-1 with TRBJ1-1; 7 bases line up with TRBD1. Germline V gene data show CDR1 as MGHRA and CDR2 as YSYEKL. CDR3 length: 16 residues. CDR3 sequence reads: CASRQGVGGRDTEAFF. The CDR3 DNA reads as TGCGCCAGCAGACAAGGGGTAGGGGGCCGGGACACTGAAGCTTTCTTT.

This clonotype has a count of ten or more. The chain has TRBV5-1 and TRBJ2-7; D is ambiguous. The CDR3 loop spans 16 amino acids. The germline gives CDR1 SGHRS, CDR2 YFSETQ. Trimming shortened V by 10 bases and J by 3 bases, and 26 bases separated the two germline ends. The CDR3 reads CALLSLVYRQHYEQYF. The DNA for the CDR3 is TGCGCCCTCCTAAGTTTAGTTTATCGGCAGCACTACGAGCAGTACTTC.

The chain couples TRBV20-1 to TRBJ2-7; D unresolved. Germline V gives CDR1 DFQATT, CDR2 SNEGSKA (reference sequence). The CDR3 loop spans 13 amino acids. The V and J ends lost 6 bases and 3 bases respectively, with 15 bases between them. This CDR3 is CSANPLWDYEQYF. The CDR3 nucleotides read TGCAGTGCAAATCCCCTTTGGGACTACGAGCAGTACTTC.

Turning to this clonotype: This may be a read error: a much more frequent sequence differs by one nucleotide. Since the CDR3 does not end with the conserved phenylalanine or tryptophan, this likely comes from a read error. The rearrangement joins TRBV7-9 to TRBJ2-7; 15 nucleotides line up with TRBD2. Germline V gene lookup returns CDR1 SEHNR and CDR2 FQNEAQ (reference sequence). CDR3 length: 19 amino acids. This CDR3 is CASSLAGTSGRPPIYEQYL. Written as DNA, the CDR3 is TGTGCCAGCAGCCTAGCGGGGACTAGCGGGAGGCCACCAATTTACGAGCAGTACCTC.

The V call is TRBV6-2 or TRBV6-3, the J call TRBJ1-5; TRBD1 agrees at 8 bases. The germline V gene encodes CDR1 MNHEY and CDR2 SVGEGT. The CDR3 totals 15 residues. J gave up 6 bases and V 6 bases, and 10 bases lay outside the gene matches. The DNA of the CDR3 is TGTGCCAGCAGATCTCCCCGGACAGGGATTCAGCCCCAGCATTTT. Protein: CASRSPRTGIQPQHF.

This clonotype was seen at least ten times. V and J are TRBV28 and TRBJ2-7; 7 bases are a match to TRBD2. Germline lookup yields CDR1 MDHEN and CDR2 SYDVKM. V lost 3 bases, J lost 1 base, and 15 bases stayed unmatched. This CDR3 comprises 18 residues. The CDR3 protein is CASSLDAPFSGTSYEQYF. The CDR3 region has the DNA TGTGCCAGCAGTTTGGACGCTCCGTTCAGCGGGACGTCCTACGAGCAGTACTTC. The full variable domain, its missing parts supplied by reference TRBV28 and TRBJ2-7, is DVKVTQSSRYLVKRTGEKVFLECVQDMDHENMFWYRQDPGLGLRLIYFSYDVKMKEKGDIPEGYSVSREKKERFSLILESASTNQTSMYLCASSLDAPFSGTSYEQYFGPGTRLTVT.

Many counts were recorded for this clonotype. Its ends do not fully match the called genes, so a read error is possible. The V gene is TRBV7-8, the J gene TRBJ2-5, with D possibly TRBD2 on 5 matching bases. This CDR3 is built from 16 residues. The germline CDR1 and CDR2 sequences are SGHVS and FQNEAQ. The CDR3 DNA is TGTGCCAGCAGTATATGGTTCGAAGCGGACCAAGAGGCCCAGTACTTC. It translates to CASSIWFEADQEAQYF.

This clonotype was seen a handful of times. The V call is TRBV20-1, the J call TRBJ2-1, with TRBD1 matching over 7 bases. The V gene's germline CDR1 is DFQATT and CDR2 SNEGSKA (reference sequence). The V and J ends lost 3 bases and 1 base, in that order; junction bases with no gene match: 9. This CDR3 contains 16 residues. The CDR3 sequence is CSASINRGLSYNEQFF. In DNA, the CDR3 is TGCAGTGCTAGTATCAACAGGGGTCTATCCTACAATGAGCAGTTCTTC.